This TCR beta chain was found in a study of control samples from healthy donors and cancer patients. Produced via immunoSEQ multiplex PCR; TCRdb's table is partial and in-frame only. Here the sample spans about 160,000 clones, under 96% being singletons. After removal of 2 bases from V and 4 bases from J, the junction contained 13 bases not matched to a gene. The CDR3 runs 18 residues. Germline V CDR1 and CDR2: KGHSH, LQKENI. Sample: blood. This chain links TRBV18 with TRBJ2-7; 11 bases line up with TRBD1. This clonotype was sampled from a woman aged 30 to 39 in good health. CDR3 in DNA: TGTGCCAGCTCACCAAGTGCTGGACAGGGGGCGGGGAGGTACGAGCAGTACTTC. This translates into CASSPSAGQGAGRYEQYF.